A selection of T cell receptor beta chains follows, all from one sample in a study of CD8 T cells in Susac syndrome. TCRdb analysed the immunoSEQ multiplex PCR reads with MiXCR anew, one entry per CDR3 protein. The profile covers 25,000 to 30,000 distinct CDR3 sequences, with approximately 94% appearing a single time and roughly 0.27% taken by the ten largest. The sequencing sample was made of CD8+ T cells from PBMCs. These receptors were obtained from a human donor in good health. Each CDR3 is given without its conserved first and last residue. Part of the rows lack a size; the others show once, few, many or a class for expanded clones.

NA | TRBV12-3/TRBV12-4 | ASSPPLTGTDSYEQY
NA | TRBV20-1 | SARDFGGQAEQF
NA | TRBV3-1 | ASSQDTEGQEIGTYEKLF
NA | TRBV11-2 | ASSLVNPGPSYEQY
NA | TRBV12-3/TRBV12-4 | ASSLSGASNQPQH
NA | TRBV9 | ASSVVALPDTQY
once | TRBV21-1 | AKQGVEADTQY
NA | TRBV9 | ASTQGVATNEKLF
NA | TRBV4-3 | ASSQGASDPYEQY
NA | TRBV6-5 | ASSSSGGGSYEQY
NA | TRBV10-3 | AISISTGEANYGYT
NA | TRBV29-1 | SVEWLAGDFSYNEQF
NA | TRBV25-1 | ASSSLGTGGYEQY
once | TRBV6-1 | ASSAPTFRGVSNTGELF
NA | TRBV3-1 | ASSEDRAGMNTEAF
NA | TRBV15 | ATSRDWPQGYEQY
NA | TRBV7-6 | ASSLATGGKTEAF
NA | TRBV3-1 | ASSHRDSYNEQF
NA | TRBV4-3 | ASSQDDGNNQPQH
few | TRBV6-7 | ASSYPPRDRSPLH
NA | TRBV7-9 | ASSFGSGAYNEQF
NA | TRBV7-2 | ASSLPDRDTEAF
once | TRBV13 | ASSSQGDWLH
NA | TRBV12-3/TRBV12-4 | ASSFAFLGETQY
NA | TRBV29-1 | SVWDGSTDTQY
NA | TRBV12-3/TRBV12-4 | ASTPLSAGELF
NA | TRBV10-3 | AISEPQVLPYEQY
once | TRBV7-8 | ASSSVAGSGTEAF
NA | TRBV29-1 | SVGQPNTEAF
NA | TRBV7-2 | ASSLALAGGLSEQF
NA | TRBV4-3 | ASSQDTGGLDEQY
NA | TRBV4-3 | ASSQGRGFEQY
NA | TRBV11-2 | ASSLGGYNEQF
NA | TRBV5-5 | ASSAWTGPNTGELF
NA | TRBV2 | ASSNDVFEGKRAF
NA | TRBV7-2 | ASSLLSGTGGIEAF
once | TRBV3-1 | ASSQDGTIYNEQF
NA | TRBV7-8 | ASSPLEGGQETQY
NA | TRBV27 | ATLMTGTNYGYT
NA | TRBV6-2/TRBV6-3 | ASSRVLNTEAF
NA | TRBV20-1 | SAAQGITYEQY
once | TRBV5-4 | ASRLMTSEEQY
NA | TRBV12-3/TRBV12-4 | ASSLGGSVKQETQY
NA | TRBV7-2 | ASSLNRAGGRGTDTQY
once | TRBV4-1 | ASSPRGSQETQY
NA | TRBV27 | ASRPGTETGELF
once | TRBV5-1 | ASSSEGGAGETQY
NA | TRBV5-1 | ASSLGDSLHQPQH